The text below deals with one TCR beta chain. Its antigen remains unknown. MiXCR was run by TCRdb on the reads, yielding one entry per CDR3 protein. The top ten clones hold roughly 20% of a sample with 600,000 to 700,000 distinct CDR3 sequences, around a third of them seen once. These data are taken from a study of T cell repertoires in cytomegalovirus infection. Study-wide background: TCR beta signatures that were public indicated CMV infection and matching HLA type.

Findings and limits, study-wide: Across the ex vivo response, the dominant clonotypes were HLA-C-restricted CMV-specific TCR beta clonotypes.

The germline V gene encodes CDR1 SNHLY and CDR2 FYNNEI. CDR3 length equals 16 residues. With 7 bases clipped from V and 5 bases from J, the junction kept 11 bases outside the gene matches. The chain couples TRBV2 to TRBJ2-1; TRBD2 matches at 10 bases. Sequenced material: cultured PBMCs, taken from culture after CMV antigen stimulation. The source is a human donor in good health (CMV status not recorded). Some clones in this sample may be carry-over from other donors' samples. CDR3 DNA sequence: TGTGCCAGCATTGAGGGTAGCGGGGGGCCGGACAATGAGCAGTTCTTC. Amino acid sequence: CASIEGSGGPDNEQFF.